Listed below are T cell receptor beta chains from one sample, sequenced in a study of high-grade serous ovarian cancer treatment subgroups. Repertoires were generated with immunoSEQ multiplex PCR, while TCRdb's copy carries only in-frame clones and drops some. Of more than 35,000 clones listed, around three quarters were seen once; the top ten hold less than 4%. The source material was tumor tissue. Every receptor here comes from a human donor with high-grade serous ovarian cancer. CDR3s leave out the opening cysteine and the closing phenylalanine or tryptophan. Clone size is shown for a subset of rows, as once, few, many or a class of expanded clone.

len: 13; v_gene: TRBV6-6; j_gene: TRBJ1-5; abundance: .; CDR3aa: ASSTDSFGNQPQH
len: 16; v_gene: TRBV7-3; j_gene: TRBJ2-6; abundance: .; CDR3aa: ASSSQAGGLSGANVLT
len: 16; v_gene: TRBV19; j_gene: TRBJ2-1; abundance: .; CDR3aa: ASSFFSSGGTRYNEQF
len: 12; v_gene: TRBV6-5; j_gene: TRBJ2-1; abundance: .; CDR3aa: ASSYRDRYNEQF
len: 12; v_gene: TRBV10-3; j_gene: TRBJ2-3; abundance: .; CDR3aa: AIRTGGATDTQY
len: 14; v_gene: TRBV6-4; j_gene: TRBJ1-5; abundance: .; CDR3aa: ASSAPGRGGNQPQH
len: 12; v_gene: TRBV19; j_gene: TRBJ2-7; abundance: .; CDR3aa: ASSPGQGPYEQY
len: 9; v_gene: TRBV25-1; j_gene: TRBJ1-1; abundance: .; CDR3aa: ASSVGGEAF
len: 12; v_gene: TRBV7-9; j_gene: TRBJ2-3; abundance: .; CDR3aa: ASSGQPTTDTQY
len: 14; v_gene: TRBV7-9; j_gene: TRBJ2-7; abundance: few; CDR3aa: ASSPYLGQTSYEQY
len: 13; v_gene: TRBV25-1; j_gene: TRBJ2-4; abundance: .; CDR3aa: ASTQGEDAKNIQY
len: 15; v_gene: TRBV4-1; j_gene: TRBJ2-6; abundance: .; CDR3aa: ASSQGLASSGANVLT
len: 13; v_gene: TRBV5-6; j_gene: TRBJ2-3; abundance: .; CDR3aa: ASSSGTVSTDTQY
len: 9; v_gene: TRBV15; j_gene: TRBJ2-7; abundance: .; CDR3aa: ATSPTPEQY
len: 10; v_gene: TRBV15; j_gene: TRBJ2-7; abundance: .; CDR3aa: ATSRIGYEQY
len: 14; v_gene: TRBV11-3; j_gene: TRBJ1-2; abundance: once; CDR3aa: ASSAGQGAVWYGYT
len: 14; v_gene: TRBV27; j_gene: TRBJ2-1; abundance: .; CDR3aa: ASSLSGGTYYNEQF
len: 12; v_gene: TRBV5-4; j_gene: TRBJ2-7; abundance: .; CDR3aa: ASSPRDLPYEQY
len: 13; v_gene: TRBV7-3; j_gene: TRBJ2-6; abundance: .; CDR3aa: ASSLLGSGANVLT
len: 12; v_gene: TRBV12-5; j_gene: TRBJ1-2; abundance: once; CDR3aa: ASGTERGFYGYT
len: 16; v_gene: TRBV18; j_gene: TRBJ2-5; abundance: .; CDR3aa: ASSPLGGGGTPGETQY
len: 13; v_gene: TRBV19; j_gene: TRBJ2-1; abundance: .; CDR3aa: ASKSGTSGYNEQF
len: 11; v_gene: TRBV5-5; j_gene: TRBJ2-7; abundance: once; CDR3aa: ASSSRAFYEQY
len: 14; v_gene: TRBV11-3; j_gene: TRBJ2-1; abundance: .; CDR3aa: ASSLGRGSSYNEQF
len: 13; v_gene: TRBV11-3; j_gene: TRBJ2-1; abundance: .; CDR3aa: ASSLDRGSDNEQF
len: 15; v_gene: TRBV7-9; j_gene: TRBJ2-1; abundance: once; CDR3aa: ASSLAEGTGSYNEQF
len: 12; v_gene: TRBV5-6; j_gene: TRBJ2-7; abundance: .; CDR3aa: ASSGTGFLYEQY
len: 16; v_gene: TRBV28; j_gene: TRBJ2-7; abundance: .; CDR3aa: ASRFPGQGTNLSYEQY
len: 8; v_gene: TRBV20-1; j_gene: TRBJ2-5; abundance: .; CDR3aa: SARGETQY
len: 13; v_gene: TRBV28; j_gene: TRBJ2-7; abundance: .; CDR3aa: ASSPREGSSYEQY
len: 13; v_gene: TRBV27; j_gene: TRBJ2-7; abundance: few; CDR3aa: ASRSVGTGDYEQY
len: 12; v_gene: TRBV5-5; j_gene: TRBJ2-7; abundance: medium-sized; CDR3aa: ASSPAGALYEQY
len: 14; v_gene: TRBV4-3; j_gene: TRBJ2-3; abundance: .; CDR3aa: ASSQGTSISTDTQY
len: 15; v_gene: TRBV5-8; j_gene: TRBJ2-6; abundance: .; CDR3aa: ASSLFHGGEGANVLT
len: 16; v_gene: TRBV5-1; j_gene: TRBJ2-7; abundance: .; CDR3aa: ASSLTVVSGVSSYEQY
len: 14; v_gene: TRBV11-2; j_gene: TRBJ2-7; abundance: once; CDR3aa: ASRSSPDRGSDEQY
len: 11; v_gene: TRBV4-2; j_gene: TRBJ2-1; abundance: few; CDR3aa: ASSLNEGNEQF
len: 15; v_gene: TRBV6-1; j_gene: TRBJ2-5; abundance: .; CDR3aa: ASSDLPRDRAEETQY
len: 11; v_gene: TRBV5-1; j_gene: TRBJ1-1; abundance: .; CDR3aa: ASSLLGVAEAF
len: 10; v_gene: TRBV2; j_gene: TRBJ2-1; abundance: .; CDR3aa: ASRRLSNEQF
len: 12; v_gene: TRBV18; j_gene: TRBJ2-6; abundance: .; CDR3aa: ASSPQHGANVLT
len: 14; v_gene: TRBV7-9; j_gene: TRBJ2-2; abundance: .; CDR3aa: ASSPSGHTNTGELF